There are many counts of the clone carrying this T cell receptor (beta chain). These data come from a study of T cells after yellow fever vaccination. V was clipped by 0 bases and J by 2 bases, with 13 bases between them. The CDR3 contains 16 residues. The germline CDR1 and CDR2 sequences are LGHNA and YSLEER. TCRdb passed the 5' RACE reads through MiXCR, listing each CDR3 protein once. The table includes about 32,000 distinct CDR3 sequences, approximately 10% detected once. The sequence came from a man younger than 35 who received the YFV17D yellow fever vaccine. Here the sequenced sample was PBMCs, either bulk or a sorted T-cell subset (CD4+, CD8+, memory, or dextramer-sorted; not recorded which), taken approximately 15 days after the first yellow fever vaccination. The rearrangement links TRBV4-3 to TRBJ1-2; D remains unclear. The CDR3 is CASSQDWVEGNYGYTF. CDR3 nucleotide sequence: TGCGCCAGCAGCCAAGACTGGGTCGAGGGAAACTATGGCTACACCTTC.